A single sample is the source of the 13 T cell receptor beta chains below, sequenced in a study of neurological immune-mediated disorders. The time point was: longitudinal time-point 2. MiXCR, run by TCRdb on the 5' RACE reads, gives a single entry per CDR3 protein. The sample includes fewer than 70,000 distinct CDR3 sequences, more than 7.5% of them seen just once. Input material: PBMCs. All receptors come from a man under 40 in good health.

This clonotype was observed many times. This chain joins TRBV11-1 and TRBJ2-5; 7 bases map to TRBD1. The germline gives CDR1 SGHAT, CDR2 FQDESV (reference sequence). The CDR3 is made up of 12 amino acids. With 5 bases clipped from V and 5 bases from J, the junction kept 2 bases outside the gene matches. As DNA, the CDR3 is TGTGCCAGCAGCAAGACAGGGGAGACCCAGTACTTC. Residues: CASSKTGETQYF.

This clonotype has only a few counts. This chain uses TRBV28 with TRBJ2-1; 7 bases fit TRBD1. Germline V gene data show CDR1 as MDHEN and CDR2 as SYDVKM. V lost 2 bases and J lost 6; bases outside the gene matches: 4. This CDR3 spans 14 amino acids. In nucleotides, the CDR3 is TGTGCCAGCAGTTTAGGGACAGCCCGCAATGAGCAGTTCTTC. Protein: CASSLGTARNEQFF.

The chain is built from TRBV10-2 and TRBJ2-7; D is perhaps TRBD2 (5 bases). The CDR3 consists of 13 residues. V lost 8 bases to trimming and J lost 4 bases, with 15 bases between them. The germline gives CDR1 WSHSY, CDR2 SAAADI. This chain's CDR3 is CASVGPAEYEQYF. CDR3 in DNA: TGCGCCAGCGTAGGACCAGCGGAATACGAGCAGTACTTC.

Many counts were recorded for this clonotype. The chain recombines TRBV9 with TRBJ2-1; weak D call: TRBD2 (6 bases). Germline CDR1 reads SGDLS; CDR2 reads YYNGEE. Trimming took off 7 bases at V and 1 base at J, with 15 bases between the two ends. The CDR3 is made up of 15 amino acids. The CDR3 nucleotides are TGTGCCAGCGGAAAGGGACTCCTTTCCTACAATGAGCAGTTCTTC. Amino acids: CASGKGLLSYNEQFF.

This clonotype was seen ten or more times. J is TRBJ2-7 and V is TRBV20-1; 9 nucleotides align to TRBD1. The CDR3 spans 15 residues. Per germline, CDR1 DFQATT and CDR2 SNEGSKA (reference sequence). The V and J ends lost 0 bases and 3 bases, in that order; junction bases with no gene match: 6. CDR3 coding DNA: TGCAGTGCTAGAGATGAAGGGACAGGGAGCTACGAGCAGTACTTC. Its protein product is CSARDEGTGSYEQYF.

This clonotype appeared many times. The CDR3 coding sequence is TGTGCCAGCAGCGCCGGGACAGGGAGTCAAGATACGCAGTATTTT. Translation gives CASSAGTGSQDTQYF. The chain uses TRBV9 and TRBJ2-3; the match to TRBD1 covers 9 bases. The CDR3 is 15 residues long. Germline V lookup: CDR1 SGDLS, CDR2 YYNGEE. V shed 3 bases and J 5 bases; nucleotides not matched to a gene: 7.

Remarks on this clonotype: A much larger clone differs from this one at a single base, so this may be a read error. The chain recombines TRBV2 with TRBJ2-1, with 14 bases matching TRBD2. Germline values: CDR1 SNHLY, CDR2 FYNNEI. The CDR3 sequence is 16 residues long. The V segment lost 5 bases and the J segment 8 bases; nucleotides outside the gene matches: 8. CDR3: CASSSHGLAGGDEQFF. The CDR3 DNA is TGTGCCAGCAGTTCTCATGGACTAGCGGGAGGAGATGAGCAGTTCTTC. The whole variable domain, filled in from reference TRBV2 and TRBJ2-1, reads EPEVTQTPSHQVTQMGQEVILRCVPISNHLYFYWYRQILGQKVEFLVSFYNNEISEKSEIFDDQFSVERPDGSNFTLKIRSTKLEDSAMYFCASSSHGLAGGDEQFFGPGTRLTVL.

This clonotype has ten or more counts. This chain connects TRBV20-1 to TRBJ2-1; 10 bases line up with TRBD2. From germline, CDR1 is DFQATT and CDR2 SNEGSKA (reference sequence). CDR3 length: 13 amino acids. V lost 6 bases to trimming and J lost 7 bases; unmatched junction nucleotides: 6. The CDR3 protein is CSASSGGPNEQFF. CDR3 DNA sequence: TGCAGTGCATCTAGCGGGGGCCCTAATGAGCAGTTCTTC.

This clonotype was seen many times. The CDR3 spells CASSLESGSDTQYF. The CDR3 bases are TGCGCCAGCAGCTTGGAGTCAGGGTCAGATACGCAGTATTTT. J is TRBJ2-3 and V is TRBV5-1, with D perhaps TRBD1 (5 bases). The ends were cut back, 0 bases at V and 4 bases at J, with 9 bases in the middle. CDR1 is SGHRS, CDR2 YFSETQ, per germline. The CDR3 loop spans 14 amino acids.

To note about this clonotype: Just one base apart from a much larger clone, this may be a read error. The chain combines TRBV3-1 with TRBJ2-3; D gene uncertain. V gave up 4 bases and J gave up 5 bases, with 16 bases separating them. From germline, CDR1 is LGHDT and CDR2 YNNKEL (reference sequence). The CDR3 spans 15 residues. The CDR3, as DNA: TGTGCCAGCAGCCTGGGTAGTAGTTTGGTAGATACGCAGTATTTT. Protein sequence: CASSLGSSLVDTQYF.

This clonotype came up many times. In DNA form, the CDR3 reads TGCGCCAGCAGCCTAGCTGAACAGGGGGGCACTGAAGCTTTCTTT. Residues: CASSLAEQGGTEAFF. The chain links TRBV5-1 to TRBJ1-1; 8 bases are a match to TRBD1. Trimming removed 4 bases from V and 4 bases from J; junction bases left unmatched: 9. The CDR3 has 15 residues. Germline loops: CDR1 SGHRS, CDR2 YFSETQ.

This clonotype has ten or more counts. This rearrangement joins TRBV12-3 or TRBV12-4 to TRBJ1-5; TRBD1 aligns across 8 bases. The length of the CDR3 is 14 residues. V lost 6 bases, J lost 11 bases, and 12 bases stayed unmatched. CDR3 DNA sequence: TGTGCCAGCAGCTCCGGGACAGGAGGAACTGCCCAGCATTTT. Translation gives CASSSGTGGTAQHF.

This clonotype was picked up many times. The chain has TRBV5-1 and TRBJ1-1; D ambiguous. The V gene lost 4 bases and the J gene lost 4 bases, with 11 bases spanning the gap. The CDR3 is 13 amino acids. Germline V gene lookup returns CDR1 SGHRS and CDR2 YFSETQ. CDR3 coding DNA: TGCGCCAGCAGCGAACGCTCTGGCACTGAAGCTTTCTTT. Translating it yields CASSERSGTEAFF.